This section outlines one T cell receptor beta chain sequence together with its context. It lacks a known antigen. No qualities accompany the bases; no much larger clone lies one base away. From its cysteine to its phenylalanine, the CDR3 spans 15 amino acids. Of all the DNA, just the CDR3 is kept, 45 bases in frame from base 1. Clipping removes 5 bases from V and 0 bases from J, with 6 as the unmatched junction base count. Per the germline V gene, KGHSH is the CDR1 and LQKENI is the CDR2. This sample stems from a study of blood T cell repertoires in COVID-19 (dated by TCRdb to about 2020). About the investigation overall: Samples covering the acute and convalescent phases of COVID-19 were provided by collaborators in the United States, Italy and Spain. Nearly every sample came with metadata listing a de-identified subject ID, COVID-19 status, age in years and sex. HLA class I and class II types, where available, came from metadata supplied by the sample provider rather than from assay-based typing. The prospective study material was composed of cDNA or gDNA derived from T cells, B-cell-depleted T cells, or PBMCs. The samples were drawn from two sources: the first 160 participants of the ongoing ImmuneRACE study, and some 1,300 subjects contributed by 6 global collaborators. The repertoires were released in a freely available public database intended as a resource for research on the immune response to SARS-CoV-2. Subjects who had been exposed to COVID-19, were actively infected with it, or had recovered from it provided the deeply sampled blood TCRbeta repertoires that made up the dataset. Study-wide conclusions, independent of this receptor: Clinical and demographic metadata were provided uncurated, with the amount varying by source and participant.

The immunoSEQ Assay, a bias-controlled multiplex PCR, was used to amplify TCRbeta CDR3 regions from genomic DNA. The paper's data handling went like this. The number of nucleated cells in each sample was estimated from the amplification of reference gene primers within the assay. To quantify the absolute abundance of each unique TCRbeta CDR3 rearrangement, sequence reads were collapsed and filtered. For each sample, productive Simpson clonality was calculated by taking the square root of Simpson's diversity index across productive rearrangements. Here the immuneACCESS table is served through TCRdb, limited to in-frame sequences with V and J called. Missing clones are a known gap in these copies; in checked studies unresolved V genes cover under half, and the rest lacks a known reason. The V and J calls and clone size were taken over from that table, and D and trimming were inferred from the DNA. A total of about 45,000 clones appear in this sample, 83% of them only once. The ten largest clones represent over 5% of the sample.

The collaborating institutions used their own protocols to collect whole blood in K2EDTA tubes. For TCRbeta analysis, collaborator samples were shipped as frozen whole blood, as isolated PBMCs, or as DNA extracted from either sample type. The chain is made from TRBV18 and TRBJ1-2; 7 of the junction bases match TRBD1. The source of this sequence is a woman older than 75 with acute or convalescent COVID-19. Sequenced sample: peripheral blood. The base sequence is TGTGCCAGCTCAACTACAGGGGTCCCTAACTATGGCTACACCTTC. It specifies CASSTTGVPNYGYTF.